This T cell receptor beta chain was observed in a study of blood T cell repertoires in COVID-19 (dated by TCRdb to 2018 to 2020). Study-level background: Samples from collaborators originated in the United States, Italy and Spain and spanned both the acute and convalescent phases of COVID-19. The prospective study material was composed of cDNA or gDNA derived from T cells, B-cell-depleted T cells, or PBMCs. The dataset comprised deeply sampled blood TCRbeta repertoires from subjects exposed to, actively infected with, or recovered from COVID-19. A freely available public database, intended as a resource for researchers studying the immune response to SARS-CoV-2, is where the repertoires were released. The samples were drawn from two sources: the first 160 participants of the ongoing ImmuneRACE study, and fewer than 1,500 subjects contributed by 6 global collaborators. A de-identified subject ID, COVID-19 status, age in years and sex were almost always included in the sample metadata. Where available, HLA class I and class II types were obtained from metadata supplied by the sample provider rather than from assay-based typing.

TCRbeta CDR3 regions were amplified from genomic DNA using the immunoSEQ Assay, a bias-controlled multiplex PCR. In the original analysis: Nucleated cell counts per sample were estimated from amplification of reference gene primers within the assay. Sequence reads were collapsed and filtered to measure the absolute abundance of every unique TCRbeta CDR3 rearrangement. For each sample, productive Simpson clonality was calculated by taking the square root of Simpson's diversity index across productive rearrangements. This immuneACCESS table, as held by TCRdb, lists in-frame sequences with V and J called but not all clones. Of the missing ones, under half trace to an unresolved V gene in checked studies; the others have no known cause. V, J and clone size are taken as reported in that table, and D and trimming were inferred from the DNA itself. The sample table contains under 75,000 clones; only one count was recorded for about 81% of them. The ten top clones hold around a sixth of the sample.

Each collaborating institution followed its own protocols to collect whole blood in K2EDTA tubes. For TCRbeta analysis, collaborators shipped samples as frozen whole blood, isolated PBMCs, or DNA extracted from either of those sample types. A remark on this clone: Its target antigen remains unknown. No base quality information exists; no much larger clone differs at one position.

What the work shows at the level of the full study, not this receptor alone: Clinical and demographic metadata were provided uncurated, with the amount varying by source and participant.

In the germline V gene (reference sequence), CDR1 corresponds to LNHDA and CDR2 to SQIVND. The CDR3 runs 15 amino acids, cysteine and phenylalanine included. Only CDR3 DNA is held: 45 bases, read in frame from base 1. V loses 4 bases at its end and J loses 6 bases; junction bases beyond the gene matches: 7. The rearrangement joined TRBV19 to TRBJ2-2; the central 8 bases match TRBD1. The origin of this receptor is an elderly man with acute or convalescent COVID-19. Sequencing was performed on peripheral blood. The DNA reads TGTGCCAGTAGTACGAGGACAGGGCAGGCCGGGGAGCTGTTTTTT. It specifies CASSTRTGQAGELFF.